What follows are 14 T cell receptor beta chains derived from one specimen sequenced in a study of blood T cell repertoires in COVID-19. Profiled with immunoSEQ multiplex PCR; TCRdb holds only in-frame clones, not every one. The sample carries some 5,000 clones, 70% to 85% recorded once. Sequenced input: peripheral blood. The receptors stem from a human donor in a cohort sampled during active COVID-19.

V is TRBV5-4 and J is TRBJ1-2, with D perhaps TRBD1 (5 bases). Trimming left V 0 bases short and J 6 bases short, with 12 bases between. CDR1 is SGHNT and CDR2 is YYREEE in the germline V gene (reference sequence). This CDR3 comprises 14 residues. Here the CDR3 DNA reads TGTGCCAGCAGCTTGGCCTGGGGGGTCGATGGCTACACCTTC. As protein: CASSLAWGVDGYTF.

The V and J genes are TRBV5-4 and TRBJ2-1; D unclear. The CDR3 is 13 residues long. The ends were cut back, 3 bases at V and 6 bases at J, with 10 bases in the middle. Per the germline V gene, CDR1 is SGHNT and CDR2 is YYREEE (reference sequence). Written as DNA, the CDR3 is TGTGCCAGCAGCTCCCCCCAGCGCAATGAGCAGTTCTTC. It yields the protein CASSSPQRNEQFF.

This chain joins TRBV4-2 and TRBJ2-3; weak D call: TRBD2 (5 bases). Trimming removed 2 bases at V and 0 bases at J, with 6 bases between. Germline CDR1 LGHNA, CDR2 YNFKEQ. The CDR3 contains 14 residues. In DNA form, the CDR3 reads TGTGCCAGCAGCCAATGGACTAGCACAGATACGCAGTATTTT. It is translated as CASSQWTSTDTQYF.

In nucleotides, the CDR3 is TGTGCCAGCAGCTCTTCCTCTGGGGCCAACGTCCTGACTTTC. This translates into CASSSSSGANVLTF. The rearrangement joins TRBV7-9 to TRBJ2-6; D call uncertain. This CDR3 region has 14 residues. Germline-derived CDR1 and CDR2 are SEHNR and FQNEAQ (reference sequence). Trimming shortened V by 4 bases and J by 0 bases, and 4 bases separated the two germline ends.

This chain connects TRBV5-1 to TRBJ2-5, with TRBD2 identical over 10 bases. CDR1 SGHRS and CDR2 YFSETQ come from the germline V gene. The CDR3 spans 14 residues. V lost 2 bases, J lost 10 bases, and 8 bases stayed unmatched. Here the CDR3 DNA reads TGCGCCAGCAGCTTCGCCGGGACTAGCGCTTTCCAGTACTTC. Protein product: CASSFAGTSAFQYF.

V and J are TRBV9 and TRBJ1-6; possibly TRBD1 for D (5 bases). The CDR3 is made up of 15 amino acids. Germline V gene lookup returns CDR1 SGDLS and CDR2 YYNGEE. Trimming removed 3 bases from V and 4 bases from J, with 11 bases in between. The CDR3 region is CASSASQGYNSPLHF. The CDR3, as DNA: TGTGCCAGCAGCGCTTCCCAGGGATATAATTCACCCCTCCACTTT.

The J gene is TRBJ2-5, the V gene TRBV6-5; TRBD2 might be the D (5 bases). From germline, CDR1 is MNHEY and CDR2 SVGAGI. V dropped 6 bases and J dropped 2 bases, with 16 bases sitting between them. The CDR3 length is 15 residues. The CDR3 DNA follows: TGTGCCAGCAGAAGGGTAAGCGGCAAGCAAGAGACCCAGTACTTC. It translates to CASRRVSGKQETQYF.

This sequence joins TRBV7-2 and TRBJ2-7; TRBD2 matches at 8 bases. In germline, CDR1 is SGHTA, CDR2 FQGNSA. The CDR3 runs to 14 residues. Trimming took 5 bases from V and 4 from J; bases not matched to a gene: 7. In nucleotides, the CDR3 is TGTGCCAGCAGCCGGGGGGGGGACCAGTACGAGCAGTACTTC. Translating gives CASSRGGDQYEQYF.

This clone was picked up a small number of times. The rearrangement links TRBV2 to TRBJ2-7, with D perhaps TRBD1 (6 bases). The CDR3 has 15 amino acids. CDR1 SNHLY and CDR2 FYNNEI come from the germline V gene. The V end was cut by 2 bases, the J end by 4 bases, with 15 bases between. The CDR3 nucleotides read TGTGCCAGCAGTGAAACAGGACAGATGGGATACGAGCAGTACTTC. This sequence encodes CASSETGQMGYEQYF.

V gene TRBV6-4 combines with J gene TRBJ2-3; D is perhaps TRBD1 (6 bases). V was clipped by 4 bases and J by 1 base, with 6 bases between them. CDR3 size: 13 residues. Germline CDR1 is MRHNA and CDR2 is SNTAGT. As DNA, the CDR3 is TGTGCCAGCAGTGCAGGGGGCACAGATACGCAGTATTTT. Translating it yields CASSAGGTDTQYF.

This chain uses TRBV6-5 with TRBJ2-2; TRBD2 might be the D (6 bases). V lost 6 bases to trimming and J lost 3 bases, with 11 bases between them. Germline values: CDR1 MNHEY, CDR2 SVGAGI. This CDR3 is built from 14 residues. The CDR3 region has the DNA TGTGCCAGCAGACCCGGGAGATACACCGGGGAGCTGTTTTTT. It translates to CASRPGRYTGELFF.

In its sample, this clone was seen a few times. This sequence joins TRBV28 and TRBJ1-6; TRBD1 matches at 9 bases. This CDR3 has 20 residues. Germline-derived CDR1 and CDR2 are MDHEN and SYDVKM. With 5 bases clipped from V and 8 bases from J, the junction kept 22 bases outside the gene matches. The CDR3 DNA sequence: TGTGCCAGCAGTACCTCCCGGCTCCGGACAGGGGACGGCCTGTATTCACCCCTCCACTTT. Protein: CASSTSRLRTGDGLYSPLHF.

This rearrangement joins TRBV28 to TRBJ2-5, with D uncertain. Germline CDR1 MDHEN, CDR2 SYDVKM. The CDR3 has 13 residues. With 2 bases removed from V and 4 bases from J, the gap between germline ends came to 8 bases. CDR3 sequence (DNA): TGTGCCAGCAGTTTAGTCTCCCTAGAGACCCAGTACTTC. The encoded protein is CASSLVSLETQYF.

This clone was found once. The chain combines TRBV7-9 with TRBJ1-4, with D unresolved. Germline V gene lookup returns CDR1 SEHNR and CDR2 FQNEAQ (reference sequence). The CDR3 extends over 14 amino acids. Trimming stripped 3 bases from V and 8 bases from J, with 13 bases between. CDR3 region: CASSFVTTEEKLFF. CDR3 coding DNA: TGTGCCAGCAGCTTTGTGACCACAGAGGAAAAACTGTTTTTT.